Presented here are 24 T cell receptor beta chains from one specimen sequenced in a study of PD-1 blockade in classical Hodgkin lymphoma. No patient escaped relapse after autologous stem cell transplantation, and brentuximab vedotin exposure varied. TCRdb's table, derived via immunoSEQ multiplex PCR, lists solely in-frame clones and lacks some. Among almost 85,000 clones listed, 75% to 90% were seen once. The specimen comprised peripheral blood mononuclear cells (PBMCs), sampled at baseline. Every receptor here comes from a human donor with classical Hodgkin lymphoma.

The chain combines TRBV30 with TRBJ1-2; 10 bases are a match to TRBD1. V shed 5 bases and J 0 bases; nucleotides not matched to a gene: 3. Germline V gene data show CDR1 as GTSNPN and CDR2 as SVGIG (reference sequence). This CDR3 spans 14 amino acids. DNA for the CDR3: TGTGCCTGGGGGACAGGGGTGGCTAACTATGGCTACACCTTC. Amino acids: CAWGTGVANYGYTF.

The chain uses TRBV4-1 and TRBJ1-3, with D uncertain. This CDR3 spans 17 amino acids. V shed 0 bases and J shed 4 bases, with 16 bases lying between them. Germline V lookup: CDR1 MGHRA, CDR2 YSYEKL. This CDR3 is CASSQERRPTGGNTIYF. The DNA for the CDR3 is TGCGCCAGCAGCCAAGAACGCAGACCCACGGGAGGAAACACCATATATTTT.

The rearrangement links TRBV19 to TRBJ1-3, with a tentative D call TRBD1 (6 bases). Per the germline V gene, CDR1 is LNHDA and CDR2 is SQIVND (reference sequence). The CDR3 extends over 14 amino acids. Deletions cut 8 bases from V and 0 bases from J, with 11 bases between. The CDR3 here is CASLPGASGNTIYF. In nucleotides, the CDR3 is TGTGCCAGTCTTCCGGGGGCCTCTGGAAACACCATATATTTT.

Here the CDR3 DNA reads TGTGCCAGCAGCCAAGAGGGGACAGGCAACTATGGCTACACCTTC. This sequence encodes CASSQEGTGNYGYTF. The chain employs TRBV4-2 and TRBJ1-2; 8 bases align to TRBD1. CDR3 size: 15 residues. Germline V gene sequence: CDR1 LGHNA, CDR2 YNFKEQ. With 0 bases clipped from V and 2 bases from J, the junction kept 2 bases outside the gene matches.

The J gene is TRBJ1-2, the V gene TRBV7-8; D is unclear. Germline V gene lookup returns CDR1 SGHVS and CDR2 FQNEAQ. The CDR3 contains 18 residues. V shed 1 base and J shed 2 bases, with 20 bases lying between them. CDR3: CASSLDFVVIGTNYGYTF. CDR3 DNA: TGTGCCAGCAGCTTAGACTTCGTGGTTATAGGCACAAACTATGGCTACACCTTC.

The chain carries TRBV29-1 and TRBJ1-1; maybe TRBD1 (5 bases). The length of the CDR3 is 14 residues. Germline assignment: CDR1 SQVTM and CDR2 ANQGSEA. V was clipped by 4 bases and J by 1 base, with 13 bases between them. The CDR3 protein is CSVVGAHENTEAFF. The CDR3 DNA sequence: TGCAGCGTTGTTGGGGCGCATGAGAACACTGAAGCTTTCTTT.

The genes are TRBV5-4 and TRBJ2-5; D remains ambiguous. Germline loops: CDR1 SGHNT, CDR2 YYREEE (reference sequence). This CDR3 has 13 amino acids. V lost 4 bases and J 5 bases, leaving 12 bases between the germline ends. This chain's CDR3 is CASSLGRYETQYF. CDR3 in DNA: TGTGCCAGCAGCCTGGGTCGGTATGAGACCCAGTACTTC. The whole variable domain, filled in from reference TRBV5-4 and TRBJ2-5, reads ETGVTQSPTHLIKTRGQQVTLRCSSQSGHNTVSWYQQALGQGPQFIFQYYREEENGRGNFPPRFSGLQFPNYSSELNVNALELDDSALYLCASSLGRYETQYFGPGTRLLVL.

J is TRBJ1-2 and V is TRBV6-1, with 7 bases aligning to TRBD1. The J segment lost 8 bases and the V segment lost 3 bases, leaving 6 bases of the junction unmatched. The length of the CDR3 is 13 residues. Germline CDR1 and CDR2: MNHNS and SASEGT. CDR3 nucleotide sequence: TGTGCCAGCAGTGAGGGACAGACGAAAGGCTACACCTTC. Translating gives CASSEGQTKGYTF.

The chain combines TRBV29-1 with TRBJ2-1; D perhaps matches TRBD2 (6 bases). Germline CDR1 is SQVTM and CDR2 is ANQGSEA. The CDR3 has 15 amino acids. Trimming removed 6 bases at V and 0 bases at J, with 15 bases between. CDR3 amino acids: CSVFVAVSSYNEQFF. The CDR3 coding sequence is TGCAGCGTGTTTGTAGCGGTCAGCTCCTACAATGAGCAGTTCTTC.

J is TRBJ1-3 and V is TRBV18, with D possibly being TRBD1 (5 bases). Germline assignment: CDR1 KGHSH and CDR2 LQKENI. The CDR3 length is 15 residues. The germline V and J ends were trimmed by 6 bases and 1 base, with 13 bases remaining between them. For the CDR3, the DNA is TGTGCCAGCTCCGGGGACGGGTTGTCTGGAAACACCATATATTTT. It is translated as CASSGDGLSGNTIYF. The full variable domain, completed using reference TRBV18 and TRBJ1-3, is NAGVMQNPRHLVRRRGQEARLRCSPMKGHSHVYWYRQLPEEGLKFMVYLQKENIIDESGMPKERFSAEFPKEGPSILRIQQVVRGDSAAYFCASSGDGLSGNTIYFGEGSWLTVV.

The V gene is TRBV4-1, the J gene TRBJ2-7, with D maybe TRBD2 (6 bases). V gave up 2 bases and J gave up 3 bases, with 11 bases separating them. Germline-derived CDR1 and CDR2 are MGHRA and YSYEKL. This CDR3 contains 14 residues. Here the CDR3 DNA reads TGCGCCAGCAGCCAACAAGGAGGGTTCTACGAGCAGTACTTC. This translates into CASSQQGGFYEQYF.

The chain couples TRBV29-1 to TRBJ1-2, with D hard to call. This CDR3 spans 12 amino acids. Per the germline V gene, CDR1 is SQVTM and CDR2 is ANQGSEA. The ends were cut back, 2 bases at V and 10 bases at J, with 14 bases in the middle. The CDR3 protein is CSVEILRNIYTF. CDR3 DNA: TGCAGCGTTGAAATACTCAGGAACATCTACACCTTC.

The chain uses TRBV5-1 and TRBJ2-7; D not resolved. The germline CDR1 and CDR2 sequences are SGHRS and YFSETQ. CDR3 length equals 14 residues. V lost 0 bases to trimming and J lost 2 bases, with 9 bases between them. The CDR3 DNA sequence: TGCGCCAGCAGCTTGGAGGCGTTAACCTACGAGCAGTACTTC. Protein sequence: CASSLEALTYEQYF.

The rearrangement uses TRBV10-1 and TRBJ2-5; no clear D. Per the germline V gene, CDR1 is WNHNN and CDR2 is SYGVQD (reference sequence). This CDR3 contains 11 residues. Trimming cost V 6 bases and J 5 bases, with 7 bases left between them. This chain's CDR3 is CASSDGETQYF. The DNA for the CDR3 is TGCGCCAGCAGCGACGGGGAGACCCAGTACTTC.

The chain links TRBV28 to TRBJ2-1; weak D call: TRBD2 (7 bases). V was pared by 4 bases and J by 6 bases, with 19 bases between. The CDR3 spans 16 residues. The germline CDR1 and CDR2 sequences are MDHEN and SYDVKM. The CDR3 is CASSSPGGGGVNEQFF. In DNA form, the CDR3 reads TGTGCCAGCAGTTCCCCGGGGGGCGGAGGCGTCAATGAGCAGTTCTTC.

The chain combines TRBV15 with TRBJ1-5, with a weak D call TRBD1 (5 bases). The CDR3 loop spans 15 amino acids. V shed 0 bases and J shed 6 bases, with 12 bases lying between them. Looked up from germline, CDR1 is LNHNV and CDR2 is YYDKDF (reference sequence). CDR3 amino acids: CATSREGGGTQPQHF. CDR3 sequence (DNA): TGTGCCACCAGCAGAGAGGGGGGAGGAACTCAGCCCCAGCATTTT.

This clone was seen more than once but under ten times. The chain joins TRBV11-2 to TRBJ1-5; tentative D call: TRBD1 (5 bases). CDR3 size: 15 residues. Trimming shortened V by 0 bases and J by 6 bases, and 12 bases separated the two germline ends. Germline-derived CDR1 and CDR2 are SGHAT and FQNNGV. CDR3 sequence: CASSLDRATGQPQHF. Here the CDR3 DNA reads TGTGCCAGCAGCTTAGACAGGGCGACGGGTCAGCCCCAGCATTTT.

The gene calls are TRBV4-3 and TRBJ2-1, with D perhaps matching TRBD2 (5 bases). The germline V gene has CDR1 LGHNA and CDR2 YSLEER. This CDR3 spans 15 amino acids. Trimming took 3 bases from V and 7 from J, leaving 16 bases between them. The CDR3 loop reads CASSHPRAPGNEQFF. The CDR3 region has the DNA TGCGCCAGCAGCCACCCGAGGGCTCCCGGGAATGAGCAGTTCTTC.

This clone was picked up a small number of times. The rearrangement links TRBV5-6 to TRBJ1-5; D gene unclear. The ends were cut back, 0 bases at V and 2 bases at J, with 3 bases in the middle. Germline V CDR1 and CDR2: SGHDT, YYEEEE. The CDR3 covers 13 residues. The CDR3 DNA follows: TGTGCCAGCAGCTTGGTCGGCAATCAGCCCCAGCATTTT. This sequence encodes CASSLVGNQPQHF.

The V call is TRBV5-6, the J call TRBJ2-5; D is ambiguous. Germline values: CDR1 SGHDT, CDR2 YYEEEE. CDR3 size: 11 residues. V lost 3 bases to trimming and J lost 5 bases, with 5 bases between them. CDR3 nucleotides: TGTGCCAGCAGCTCGCGGGAGACCCAGTACTTC. Translating gives CASSSRETQYF.

This clone was picked up one time. V usage is TRBV7-9 and J usage is TRBJ2-3, with 8 bases that match TRBD2. In germline, CDR1 is SEHNR, CDR2 FQNEAQ (reference sequence). This CDR3 spans 15 amino acids. V dropped 1 base and J dropped 5; count of bases not matched to a gene: 5. CDR3 residues: CASSLGPLAGDTQYF. The CDR3 region has the DNA TGTGCCAGCAGCTTAGGGCCCCTAGCGGGAGATACGCAGTATTTT.

V is TRBV6-5 and J is TRBJ1-5; D might be TRBD1 (6 bases). The CDR3 is made up of 14 amino acids. The germline V gene encodes CDR1 MNHEY and CDR2 SVGAGI. With 6 bases removed from V and 1 base from J, the gap between germline ends came to 10 bases. CDR3 bases: TGTGCCAGCAGAACGGGGGCGAGCAATCAGCCCCAGCATTTT. Encoded protein: CASRTGASNQPQHF.

The chain is built from TRBV2 and TRBJ2-3, with 13 bases that match TRBD2. Germline V gives CDR1 SNHLY, CDR2 FYNNEI. CDR3 length equals 15 residues. V lost 7 bases and J lost 5; bases outside the gene matches: 6. This CDR3 reads CASKGLAGLGDTQYF. The CDR3 nucleotides read TGTGCCAGCAAGGGACTAGCGGGACTCGGAGATACGCAGTATTTT.

This chain joins TRBV27 and TRBJ1-1, with D unclear. Germline lookup yields CDR1 MNHEY and CDR2 SMNVEV (reference sequence). The CDR3 covers 14 residues. The V and J ends lost 3 bases and 1 base respectively, with 9 bases between them. The CDR3 is CASSLWRENTEAFF. The DNA of the CDR3 is TGTGCCAGCAGTTTGTGGAGGGAGAACACTGAAGCTTTCTTT.